The 25 T cell receptor beta chains given below trace back to one sample, sequenced in a study of T cells in Graves' hyperthyroidism and ophthalmopathy. Amplification of TCR beta CDR3 regions used RNA as the template. The HTBI set primed first-round TCR CDR3 RT-PCR. TCRdb called the multiplex PCR reads again in MiXCR, with one record for every CDR3 protein. The table lists over 500,000 distinct CDR3 sequences, about 45% of them singletons. The specimen sequenced was peripheral blood or thyroid tissue (not recorded which). The receptor set was obtained from an adult woman with Graves' disease, either hyperthyroidism or ophthalmopathy (not recorded which).

The rearrangement uses TRBV2 and TRBJ1-1; D is possibly TRBD1 (5 bases). Trimming shortened V by 7 bases and J by 1 base, and 10 bases separated the two germline ends. The CDR3 spans 13 residues. CDR1 and CDR2 (germline): SNHLY, FYNNEI. The CDR3 coding sequence is TGTGCCAGCATGGGGGGAAAGAACACTGAAGCTTTCTTT. This translates into CASMGGKNTEAFF.

This clonotype appeared many times. The chain combines TRBV6-5 with TRBJ1-1, with D unclear. From germline, CDR1 is MNHEY and CDR2 SVGAGI. Trimming took 2 bases from V and 6 from J, leaving 10 bases between them. The CDR3 runs 13 residues. Written as DNA, the CDR3 is TGTGCCAGCAGTTACCCCGGCAGCCCTGAAGCTTTCTTT. It is translated as CASSYPGSPEAFF.

At least ten counts were recorded for this clonotype. The chain recombines TRBV11-2 with TRBJ1-5; D call uncertain. The CDR3 loop spans 13 amino acids. V lost 3 bases to trimming and J lost 5 bases, with 8 bases between them. Per the germline V gene, CDR1 is SGHAT and CDR2 is FQNNGV. CDR3 nucleotide sequence: TGTGCCAGCAGCTTCTCCTCTTATCAGCCCCAGCATTTT. Translation gives CASSFSSYQPQHF.

This clonotype was recorded many times. The V gene is TRBV11-2, the J gene TRBJ1-1; D unresolved. V lost 4 bases and J 2 bases, leaving 11 bases between the germline ends. Germline lookup yields CDR1 SGHAT and CDR2 FQNNGV. This CDR3 is 14 amino acids long. The CDR3 here is CASSSIRGNTEAFF. The CDR3 region has the DNA TGTGCCAGCAGCTCGATTCGGGGAAACACTGAAGCTTTCTTT.

The chain uses TRBV7-9 and TRBJ1-1; maybe TRBD1 (5 bases). Germline V gene sequence: CDR1 SEHNR, CDR2 FQNEAQ (reference sequence). V lost 5 bases and J lost 1, with 14 bases in between. The CDR3 extends over 15 amino acids. The CDR3 DNA sequence: TGTGCCAGCAGCCCCCGTGGGGGACGGAACACTGAAGCTTTCTTT. This sequence encodes CASSPRGGRNTEAFF.

A note on this clonotype: One junction end disagrees with the germline gene, perhaps due to a read error. The chain has TRBV7-8 and TRBJ1-2, with 9 positions matching TRBD1. Looked up from germline, CDR1 is SGHVS and CDR2 is FQNEAQ. CDR3 length: 15 residues. CDR3 loop: CASSQLGTGIYGYTF. The CDR3 coding sequence is TGCGCCAGCAGCCAACTCGGGACAGGGATCTATGGCTACACCTTC.

The table lists this clonotype with many counts. V gene TRBV20-1 combines with J gene TRBJ2-5; D call uncertain. The CDR3 is 10 amino acids. CDR1 is DFQATT, CDR2 SNEGSKA, per germline (reference sequence). Trimming took 6 bases from V and 10 from J, leaving 12 bases between them. The CDR3 nucleotides read TGCAGTGCCAGGAAGTTAGACCAGTACTTC. Amino acids: CSARKLDQYF.

V and J are TRBV2 and TRBJ2-2; possibly TRBD1 for D (5 bases). CDR1 SNHLY and CDR2 FYNNEI come from the germline V gene. V dropped 2 bases and J dropped 7 bases, with 8 bases sitting between them. The CDR3 is made up of 13 amino acids. CDR3 region: CASSERGFGELFF. The CDR3 region has the DNA TGTGCCAGCAGTGAAAGGGGTTTCGGGGAGCTGTTTTTT.

This chain connects TRBV25-1 to TRBJ2-1, with 8 bases that match TRBD2. The CDR3 length is 15 residues. Germline loops: CDR1 MGHDK, CDR2 SYGVNS. V was pared by 0 bases and J by 6 bases, with 4 bases of the junction left unmatched. CDR3 in DNA: TGTGCCAGCAGTGAATACGGGACTAGTTCCAATGAGCAGTTCTTC. Protein sequence: CASSEYGTSSNEQFF.

The J gene is TRBJ1-2, the V gene TRBV6-1; D gene ambiguous. The CDR3 contains 13 residues. The germline V gene encodes CDR1 MNHNS and CDR2 SASEGT. Trimming removed 5 bases from V and 2 bases from J, with 9 bases in between. The CDR3 region has the DNA TGTGCCAGCAGTATGACGGAGAACTATGGCTACACCTTC. Protein: CASSMTENYGYTF.

This clonotype was seen ten or more times. This chain links TRBV10-3 with TRBJ2-5, with 8 positions matching TRBD2. There are 15 residues in the CDR3. Losses at the gene ends were 6 bases for V and 5 bases for J; bases not matched to a gene: 11. Germline-derived CDR1 and CDR2 are ENHRY and SYGVKD. CDR3 loop: CAISRVAGSSETQYF. The CDR3 DNA reads as TGTGCCATCAGCCGGGTAGCGGGATCAAGTGAGACCCAGTACTTC.

This clonotype appeared many times. The chain joins TRBV10-3 to TRBJ1-3, with D perhaps matching TRBD1 (5 bases). V lost 0 bases and J lost 4, with 16 bases in between. Per the germline V gene, CDR1 is ENHRY and CDR2 is SYGVKD. The CDR3 spans 17 residues. Here the CDR3 reads CAISESPGRGAGNTIYF. CDR3 DNA sequence: TGTGCCATCAGTGAGTCTCCAGGGAGAGGAGCCGGAAACACCATATATTTT.

The chain is built from TRBV10-3 and TRBJ2-1; 7 bases are shared with TRBD2. The junction had 7 bases not matched to a gene; V was cut back by 4 bases and J by 4 bases. Per germline, CDR1 ENHRY and CDR2 SYGVKD. The CDR3 runs to 15 residues. The chain's CDR3 is CAISALVGGYNEQFF. The CDR3 DNA sequence: TGTGCCATCAGTGCTCTTGTGGGGGGGTACAATGAGCAGTTCTTC.

The CDR3 bases are TGTGCCAGCTCTCTGATTGGGACAGCCGAAGCTTTCTTT. This sequence encodes CASSLIGTAEAFF. The V call is TRBV18, the J call TRBJ1-1; 7 positions agree with TRBD1. The CDR3 runs 13 residues. The V and J ends lost 6 bases and 8 bases, in that order; junction bases with no gene match: 9. Germline CDR1 and CDR2: KGHSH and LQKENI.

This clonotype was counted many times. At one end the junction does not follow the germline gene, possibly because of a read error. This chain links TRBV20-1 with TRBJ1-4; D uncertain. Germline V gives CDR1 DFQATT, CDR2 SNEGSKA (reference sequence). The CDR3 is 13 residues long. CDR3 protein: CSAGDGSNEKLFF. CDR3 DNA: TGCAGTGCTGGAGACGGGAGTAATGAAAAACTGTTTTTT.

V is TRBV19 and J is TRBJ1-5; D might be TRBD1 (5 bases). From germline, CDR1 is LNHDA and CDR2 SQIVND (reference sequence). This CDR3 region has 17 residues. Trimming shortened V by 7 bases and J by 0 bases, and 19 bases separated the two germline ends. The CDR3 nucleotides read TGTGCCAGTAACGCCCGGACATGGGGCTATAGCAATCAGCCCCAGCATTTT. Its translation: CASNARTWGYSNQPQHF.

This clonotype occurred many times. J is TRBJ2-2 and V is TRBV6-2 or TRBV6-3; D remains unclear. Trimming cost V 8 bases and J 0 bases, with 10 bases left between them. Germline V CDR1 and CDR2: MNHEY, SVGEGT. This CDR3 is built from 14 residues. The CDR3 nucleotides read TGTGCCAGCCTTGGGCCGGCGAACACCGGGGAGCTGTTTTTT. It translates to CASLGPANTGELFF.

The J gene is TRBJ1-4, the V gene TRBV10-3; D possibly corresponds to TRBD1 (5 bases). This CDR3 has 15 residues. Germline V lookup: CDR1 ENHRY, CDR2 SYGVKD. Trimming pared 4 bases from V and 3 bases from J, leaving 12 bases between. The chain's CDR3 is CAISAQGPANEKLFF. CDR3 sequence (DNA): TGTGCCATCAGTGCGCAGGGACCGGCTAATGAAAAACTGTTTTTT.

In this sample, this clonotype turned up many times. This chain uses TRBV20-1 with TRBJ2-7, with D possibly being TRBD1 (6 bases). Germline CDR1 reads DFQATT; CDR2 reads SNEGSKA (reference sequence). The germline V and J ends were trimmed by 5 bases and 2 bases, with 16 bases remaining between them. The CDR3 has 14 residues. CDR3 loop: CSASRQGITYEQYF. CDR3 DNA sequence: TGCAGTGCTTCTCGGCAGGGGATTACCTACGAGCAGTACTTC.

The chain is built from TRBV2 and TRBJ2-1; TRBD2 matches at 8 bases. The V gene end was trimmed by 4 bases and the J gene end by 5 bases; junction bases not matched to a gene: 7. The CDR3 runs to 15 residues. Looked up from germline, CDR1 is SNHLY and CDR2 is FYNNEI. In nucleotides, the CDR3 is TGTGCCAGCAGTGGGAGCGGGAGTAGCGACAATGAGCAGTTCTTC. Translation gives CASSGSGSSDNEQFF. The variable domain in full, with the rest retrieved from reference TRBV2 and TRBJ2-1, is EPEVTQTPSHQVTQMGQEVILRCVPISNHLYFYWYRQILGQKVEFLVSFYNNEISEKSEIFDDQFSVERPDGSNFTLKIRSTKLEDSAMYFCASSGSGSSDNEQFFGPGTRLTVL.

The rearrangement links TRBV10-3 to TRBJ1-1; D gene uncertain. V was shortened by 10 bases and J by 7 bases, with 13 bases between the two germline ends. CDR1 and CDR2 from the germline V gene are ENHRY and SYGVKD. CDR3 length: 11 residues. The CDR3 DNA reads as TGTGCCAGCAGCCAGCGAGGTGAAGCTTTCTTT. Its translation is CASSQRGEAFF.

The chain is built from TRBV7-6 and TRBJ1-1; the D is unclear. Germline values: CDR1 SGHVS, CDR2 FNYEAQ. The CDR3 extends over 15 amino acids. Trimming took 2 bases from V and 1 from J, leaving 11 bases between them. This chain's CDR3 is CASSLSMEQNTEAFF. The CDR3 DNA reads TGTGCCAGCAGCTTAAGTATGGAGCAGAACACTGAAGCTTTCTTT.

The chain has TRBV9 and TRBJ1-5, with D hard to call. The CDR3 runs to 14 residues. CDR1 SGDLS and CDR2 YYNGEE come from the germline V gene. Trimming shortened V by 3 bases and J by 11 bases, and 18 bases separated the two germline ends. CDR3 bases: TGTGCCAGCAGCGCCGGACTAGCGGGAGAGACCCAGCATTTT. This sequence encodes CASSAGLAGETQHF.

This clonotype was observed a handful of times. This chain connects TRBV29-1 to TRBJ2-5, with TRBD1 matching over 7 bases. This CDR3 is 18 amino acids long. The V and J ends lost 4 bases and 1 base, in that order; junction bases with no gene match: 18. Germline CDR1 SQVTM, CDR2 ANQGSEA. CDR3 coding DNA: TGCAGCGTTGTGGACAGGCCACTAGGGAGAACAACCCAAGAGACCCAGTACTTC. Protein product: CSVVDRPLGRTTQETQYF.

CDR3 DNA sequence: TGTGCCAGCAGATCCGGGACCGACACTGAAGCTTTCTTT. Amino acids: CASRSGTDTEAFF. This rearrangement joins TRBV7-2 to TRBJ1-1; D is perhaps TRBD1 (5 bases). Per the germline V gene, CDR1 is SGHTA and CDR2 is FQGNSA. This CDR3 is 13 amino acids long. V dropped 6 bases and J dropped 3 bases, with 11 bases sitting between them.